This TCR beta chain was sequenced during a study of shared clonotypes between healthy human individuals. Study overall: Serving as donors were a couple of women and three men, whose ages spanned 18 to 49.

The assay was immunoSEQ multiplex PCR, and TCRdb's table has in-frame clones only and misses some. The table lists more than 550,000 clones, 55% to 75% of them singletons. CDR1 KGHSH and CDR2 LQKENI come from the germline V gene. V was trimmed by 3 bases and J by 5 bases, leaving 11 bases between them. The CDR3 sequence is 14 residues long. The sample comprised memory CD4+ T cells sorted from blood. Noted subset: CD45RA-negative fraction. The clonotype comes from a woman aged 25-40 years in good health. V usage is TRBV18 and J usage is TRBJ2-1; D is perhaps TRBD1 (6 bases). CDR3 bases: TGTGCCAGCTCACCGGGACACTACGACAATGAGCAGTTCTTC. This sequence encodes CASSPGHYDNEQFF.